These 15 T cell receptor beta chains were sequenced from one sample in a study of radiotherapy plus CTLA-4 blockade in lung cancer. Profiled with immunoSEQ multiplex PCR; TCRdb holds only in-frame clones, not every one. The data contain tens of thousands of clones, approximately 86% of them singletons. Sequences were derived from peripheral blood, sampled from a patient treated with radiotherapy plus ipilimumab. The receptor set was obtained from a human donor with non-small cell lung cancer that progressed on radiotherapy plus ipilimumab.

The rearrangement joins TRBV6-5 to TRBJ2-2; D uncertain. From germline, CDR1 is MNHEY and CDR2 SVGAGI. CDR3 length: 13 amino acids. Trimming removed 6 bases at V and 1 base at J, with 6 bases between. The CDR3 loop reads CASSPENTGELFF. The CDR3 DNA reads TGTGCCAGCAGCCCCGAGAACACCGGGGAGCTGTTTTTT.

V and J are TRBV19 and TRBJ2-3, with 9 bases identical to TRBD2. Trimming took 1 base from V and 7 from J; bases not matched to a gene: 12. From germline, CDR1 is LNHDA and CDR2 SQIVND (reference sequence). This CDR3 region has 17 residues. The CDR3 is CASSIVGFLAGRNTQYF. The CDR3 DNA sequence: TGTGCCAGTAGTATAGTAGGGTTCCTAGCGGGGCGAAATACGCAGTATTTT.

The chain has TRBV5-4 and TRBJ2-5; D uncertain. Germline V gene lookup returns CDR1 SGHNT and CDR2 YYREEE (reference sequence). The CDR3 loop spans 13 amino acids. With 0 bases removed from V and 0 bases from J, the gap between germline ends came to 3 bases. Here the CDR3 reads CASSLGYQETQYF. CDR3 DNA: TGTGCCAGCAGCTTGGGGTACCAAGAGACCCAGTACTTC.

The chain employs TRBV5-4 and TRBJ2-1; D remains unclear. Germline V gene data show CDR1 as SGHNT and CDR2 as YYREEE (reference sequence). This CDR3 spans 14 amino acids. Between the trimmed V and J ends, which lost 0 bases and 3 bases, there was a span of 7 bases. This chain's CDR3 is CASSLGLNYNEQFF. CDR3 bases: TGTGCCAGCAGCTTGGGCCTGAACTACAATGAGCAGTTCTTC.

V gene TRBV9 combines with J gene TRBJ2-2; no definite D call. Germline V gene lookup returns CDR1 SGDLS and CDR2 YYNGEE. The CDR3 sequence is 14 residues long. Trimming removed 5 bases at V and 4 bases at J, with 12 bases between. The CDR3: CASSPPNPTGELFF. For the CDR3, the DNA is TGTGCCAGCAGTCCCCCTAACCCCACCGGGGAGCTGTTTTTT.

V usage is TRBV13 and J usage is TRBJ2-7; 9 bases are a match to TRBD1. V was clipped by 6 bases and J by 3 bases; unmatched bases: 9. The CDR3 is made up of 15 amino acids. Germline CDR1 reads PRHDT; CDR2 reads FYEKMQ (reference sequence). The CDR3 DNA reads TGTGCCAGCAGGGGGCCCACAGGGGGCGACTACGAGCAGTACTTC. Residues: CASRGPTGGDYEQYF. The variable domain in full, completed from reference TRBV13 and TRBJ2-7, reads AAGVIQSPRHLIKEKRETATLKCYPIPRHDTVYWYQQGPGQDPQFLISFYEKMQSDKGSIPDRFSAQQFSDYHSELNMSSLELGDSALYFCASRGPTGGDYEQYFGPGTRLTVT.

The gene calls are TRBV9 and TRBJ1-2; possible D gene TRBD1, 5 bases. V gave up 1 base and J gave up 8 bases, with 24 bases separating them. The CDR3 is made up of 17 amino acids. Per the germline V gene, CDR1 is SGDLS and CDR2 is YYNGEE. The chain's CDR3 is CASSVYGQGGSSGGYTF. In nucleotides, the CDR3 is TGTGCCAGCAGCGTATATGGTCAGGGAGGATCTAGTGGGGGCTACACCTTC.

The V gene is TRBV5-4, the J gene TRBJ2-5, with D possibly TRBD1 on 8 matching bases. Germline CDR1 reads SGHNT; CDR2 reads YYREEE (reference sequence). This CDR3 comprises 16 residues. Trimming stripped 4 bases from V and 5 bases from J, with 21 bases between. Here the CDR3 reads CASSLQHRGRDETQYF. The CDR3 DNA follows: TGTGCCAGCAGCCTACAGCACAGGGGGAGGGACGAGACCCAGTACTTC.

The V and J genes are TRBV7-9 and TRBJ1-1, with D unclear. Germline loops: CDR1 SEHNR, CDR2 FQNEAQ (reference sequence). Trimming shortened V by 1 base and J by 8 bases, and 14 bases separated the two germline ends. This CDR3 contains 14 residues. The CDR3 loop reads CASSLGGKVFEAFF. Written as DNA, the CDR3 is TGTGCCAGCAGCTTAGGAGGGAAAGTATTCGAAGCTTTCTTT. The variable domain in full, with the rest retrieved from reference TRBV7-9 and TRBJ1-1, is DTGVSQNPRHKITKRGQNVTFRCDPISEHNRLYWYRQTLGQGPEFLTYFQNEAQLEKSRLLSDRFSAERPKGSFSTLEIQRTEQGDSAMYLCASSLGGKVFEAFFGQGTRLTVV.

The chain couples TRBV7-3 to TRBJ2-1, with TRBD2 matching over 7 bases. Germline-derived CDR1 and CDR2 are SGHTA and FQGTGA. This CDR3 region has 16 residues. The ends lost 1 base at V and 8 bases at J; junction bases unmatched: 11. In nucleotides, the CDR3 is TGTGCCAGCAGCTTAAGCGGGAGCGCTCGTATGGATGAGCAGTTCTTC. Protein product: CASSLSGSARMDEQFF.

This sequence joins TRBV7-2 and TRBJ2-7; 12 positions match TRBD2. The length of the CDR3 is 17 residues. Germline V CDR1 and CDR2: SGHTA, FQGNSA. V lost 3 bases, J lost 2 bases, and 8 bases stayed unmatched. CDR3 sequence (DNA): TGTGCCAGCAGCTTGGTCTCGCTAGCGGGGGGGGCCTACGAGCAGTACTTC. This encodes CASSLVSLAGGAYEQYF. Based on the CDR3 plus reference TRBV7-2 and TRBJ2-7, the full variable domain is GAGVSQSPSNKVTEKGKDVELRCDPISGHTALYWYRQSLGQGLEFLIYFQGNSAPDKSGLPSDRFSAERTGGSVSTLTIQRTQQEDSAVYLCASSLVSLAGGAYEQYFGPGTRLTVT.

The V gene is TRBV4-2, the J gene TRBJ2-5; TRBD2 matches at 7 bases. Unmatched junction bases numbered 10, after V lost 4 bases and J lost 2 bases. This CDR3 spans 16 amino acids. Per germline, CDR1 LGHNA and CDR2 YNFKEQ. The chain's CDR3 is CASSPRGREVQETQYF. The CDR3 region has the DNA TGTGCCAGCAGCCCGCGGGGCCGGGAGGTACAAGAGACCCAGTACTTC.

CDR3 protein: CASSFSLSQPQHF. The CDR3 DNA follows: TGTGCCAGCAGTTTTTCATTATCTCAGCCCCAGCATTTT. The V gene is TRBV28, the J gene TRBJ1-5; D unresolved. Germline V gene data show CDR1 as MDHEN and CDR2 as SYDVKM. The length of the CDR3 is 13 residues. V lost 3 bases and J 6 bases, leaving 9 bases between the germline ends. Supplemented by reference TRBV28 and TRBJ1-5, the full variable domain reads DVKVTQSSRYLVKRTGEKVFLECVQDMDHENMFWYRQDPGLGLRLIYFSYDVKMKEKGDIPEGYSVSREKKERFSLILESASTNQTSMYLCASSFSLSQPQHFGDGTRLSIL.

The chain joins TRBV6-5 to TRBJ1-2; maybe TRBD1 (6 bases). Germline CDR1 MNHEY, CDR2 SVGAGI. V was pared by 6 bases and J by 2 bases, with 7 bases between. The CDR3 extends over 12 amino acids. Here the CDR3 reads CASSQGNYGYTF. The CDR3 region has the DNA TGTGCCAGCAGCCAGGGGAACTATGGCTACACCTTC.

The sample holds one count of this clone. The V call is TRBV11-2, the J call TRBJ2-2; D tentatively reads TRBD1 or TRBD2 (5 bases each). With 1 base removed from V and 4 bases from J, the gap between germline ends came to 19 bases. The CDR3 runs to 18 residues. Germline V CDR1 and CDR2: SGHAT, FQNNGV. The CDR3 DNA reads as TGTGCCAGCAGCTTAGTCCGGACGAGCTTGGGGGTCACCGGGGAGCTGTTTTTT. Protein product: CASSLVRTSLGVTGELFF.